The 15 T cell receptor beta chains below come from one sample, sequenced in a study of blood T cell repertoires in COVID-19. Repertoires were generated with immunoSEQ multiplex PCR, while TCRdb's copy carries only in-frame clones and drops some. This table holds 280,000 or so clones, roughly 88% found once. The specimen was PBMCs or T cells enriched from blood (not recorded which). The receptors shown here come from a man in his thirties or forties who had recovered from COVID-19.

The rearrangement links TRBV20-1 to TRBJ2-3; tentatively, D is TRBD2 (5 bases). Germline V gene lookup returns CDR1 DFQATT and CDR2 SNEGSKA (reference sequence). Trimming left V 5 bases short and J 6 bases short, with 9 bases between. The CDR3 spans 11 residues. CDR3 amino acids: CSAQLVDTQYF. CDR3 DNA: TGCAGTGCTCAACTAGTTGATACGCAGTATTTT.

The chain recombines TRBV7-2 with TRBJ2-5, with D possibly matching TRBD2 (6 bases). The CDR3 length is 14 residues. Looked up from germline, CDR1 is SGHTA and CDR2 is FQGNSA. Between the trimmed V and J ends, which lost 0 bases and 7 bases, there was a span of 12 bases. The CDR3: CASSLAGTRVTQYF. DNA of the CDR3: TGTGCCAGCAGCTTAGCTGGGACTCGGGTGACCCAGTACTTC.

About this clone itself: An end of the junction differs from the germline gene, which may be a read error. The chain employs TRBV6-5 and TRBJ2-7; the D is unclear. The germline gives CDR1 MNHEY, CDR2 SVGAGI. This CDR3 contains 11 residues. Here the CDR3 reads CASSYSMGRHF. CDR3 DNA: TGTGCCAGCAGTTACTCGATGGGCAGACACTTC.

V and J are TRBV29-1 and TRBJ1-1; 8 bases are a match to TRBD1. After removal of 7 bases from V and 4 bases from J, the junction contained 8 bases not matched to a gene. The germline CDR1 and CDR2 sequences are SQVTM and ANQGSEA. This CDR3 has 13 amino acids. In nucleotides, the CDR3 is TGCAGCGGGACAGGGAGATTTACCACTGAAGCTTTCTTT. Protein: CSGTGRFTTEAFF.

The genes are TRBV11-3 and TRBJ2-7; 14 bases align to TRBD2. Germline assignment: CDR1 SGHNT and CDR2 YENEEA. CDR3 length: 17 amino acids. V shed 2 bases, J shed 0 bases, and the junction held 3 bases outside the gene matches. The DNA for the CDR3 is TGTGCCAGCAGCTTATGGGGACTAGCGGGGGACTCCTACGAGCAGTACTTC. Translated, it gives CASSLWGLAGDSYEQYF.

This chain links TRBV7-9 with TRBJ1-5, with D possibly TRBD1 on 6 matching bases. CDR1 and CDR2 from the germline V gene are SEHNR and FQNEAQ (reference sequence). The CDR3 covers 15 residues. V shed 5 bases and J shed 3 bases, with 14 bases lying between them. The CDR3 bases are TGTGCCAGCAGCCTCCGGGGGGGGCTCAATCAGCCCCAGCATTTT. The encoded protein is CASSLRGGLNQPQHF.

This rearrangement joins TRBV7-3 to TRBJ2-2, with D perhaps matching TRBD1 (5 bases). V lost 2 bases and J 7 bases, leaving 8 bases between the germline ends. CDR1 and CDR2 (germline): SGHTA, FQGTGA. The CDR3 has 13 residues. The CDR3, as DNA: TGTGCCAGCAGCTTATACCAGGGCGGGGAGCTGTTTTTT. This gives the protein CASSLYQGGELFF. Drawing the rest from reference TRBV7-3 and TRBJ2-2, the complete variable domain is GAGVSQTPSNKVTEKGKYVELRCDPISGHTALYWYRQSLGQGPEFLIYFQGTGAADDSGLPNDRFFAVRPEGSVSTLKIQRTERGDSAVYLCASSLYQGGELFFGEGSRLTVL.

The rearrangement links TRBV27 to TRBJ1-5; D is possibly TRBD1 (6 bases). This CDR3 is built from 14 residues. Trimming took 6 bases from V and 5 from J, leaving 14 bases between them. Germline CDR1 is MNHEY and CDR2 is SMNVEV (reference sequence). CDR3 protein: CASSVRAGDQPQHF. The CDR3 coding sequence is TGTGCCAGCAGCGTGAGGGCAGGGGATCAGCCCCAGCATTTT.

The chain links TRBV7-6 to TRBJ1-6; no reliable D call. Germline CDR1 is SGHVS and CDR2 is FNYEAQ. The CDR3 extends over 14 amino acids. V lost 3 bases and J lost 7, with 10 bases in between. The chain's CDR3 is CASSFNSRNSPLHF. CDR3 nucleotides: TGTGCCAGCAGCTTCAACAGCCGGAATTCACCCCTCCACTTT. Combining the CDR3 with reference TRBV7-6 and TRBJ1-6 gives the whole variable domain GAGVSQSPRYKVTKRGQDVALRCDPISGHVSLYWYRQALGQGPEFLTYFNYEAQQDKSGLPNDRFSAERPEGSISTLTIQRTEQRDSAMYRCASSFNSRNSPLHFGNGTRLTVT.

This chain connects TRBV4-1 to TRBJ1-6; D may be TRBD1 (6 bases). Per the germline V gene, CDR1 is MGHRA and CDR2 is YSYEKL. This CDR3 has 15 residues. The V and J ends lost 5 bases and 9 bases respectively, with 17 bases between them. The CDR3 is CASSRSDRPFSPLHF. CDR3 bases: TGCGCCAGCAGCAGGAGCGACAGGCCTTTTTCACCCCTCCACTTT.

The J gene is TRBJ1-4, the V gene TRBV7-2; D might be TRBD1 (5 bases). Trimming took off 2 bases at V and 7 bases at J, with 11 bases between the two ends. The germline gives CDR1 SGHTA, CDR2 FQGNSA. The CDR3 extends over 14 amino acids. Here the CDR3 reads CASSLRGIGEKLFF. DNA for the CDR3: TGTGCCAGCAGCTTACGGGGGATTGGTGAAAAACTGTTTTTT.

V is TRBV10-2 and J is TRBJ1-2; no definite D call. The CDR3 runs to 13 residues. Germline values: CDR1 WSHSY, CDR2 SAAADI. V lost 4 bases and J lost 4, with 10 bases in between. The CDR3 here is CASSVGGVYGYTF. Here the CDR3 DNA reads TGCGCCAGCAGTGTCGGCGGAGTCTATGGCTACACCTTC.

The J gene is TRBJ2-2, the V gene TRBV3-1 (or the pseudogene TRBV3-2), with 8 bases matching TRBD1. Germline V lookup: CDR1 LGHDT, CDR2 YNNKEL (reference sequence). The CDR3 covers 17 residues. The ends lost 4 bases at V and 4 bases at J; junction bases unmatched: 11. The CDR3 region is CASSPSGRGPVTGELFF. The CDR3 DNA sequence: TGTGCCAGCAGCCCCTCGGGCAGGGGGCCAGTCACCGGGGAGCTGTTTTTT.

The chain employs TRBV3-1 (or the pseudogene TRBV3-2) and TRBJ1-1; weak D call: TRBD1 (6 bases). This CDR3 is 15 amino acids long. Germline-derived CDR1 and CDR2 are LGHDT and YNNKEL (reference sequence). V was pared by 6 bases and J by 4 bases, with 18 bases between. CDR3 coding DNA: TGTGCCAGCAGTCGATGGGGGGGCTCGGCCACTGAAGCTTTCTTT. Encoded protein: CASSRWGGSATEAFF.

The chain uses TRBV5-6 and TRBJ2-2; D not resolved. The V end lost 5 bases, the J end lost 4 bases, and 21 bases lay between the germline ends. Germline lookup yields CDR1 SGHDT and CDR2 YYEEEE. The CDR3 sequence is 17 residues long. CDR3 loop: CASSPFGGTLTTGELFF. Here the CDR3 DNA reads TGTGCCAGCAGTCCCTTTGGCGGTACCCTTACCACCGGGGAGCTGTTTTTT.